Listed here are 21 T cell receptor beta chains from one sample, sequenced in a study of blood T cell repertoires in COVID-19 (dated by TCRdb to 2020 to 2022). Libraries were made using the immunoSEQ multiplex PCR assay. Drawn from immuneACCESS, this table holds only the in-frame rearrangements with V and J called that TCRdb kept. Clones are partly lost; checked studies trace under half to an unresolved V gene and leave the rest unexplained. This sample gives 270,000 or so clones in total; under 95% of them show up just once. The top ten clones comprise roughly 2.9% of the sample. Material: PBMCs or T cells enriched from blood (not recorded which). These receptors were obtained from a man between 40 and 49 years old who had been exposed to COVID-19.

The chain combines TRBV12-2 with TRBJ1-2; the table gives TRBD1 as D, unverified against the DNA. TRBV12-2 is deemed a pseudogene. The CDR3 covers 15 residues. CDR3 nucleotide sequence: TGTGCAAGTCGCTTGGAGGACAGGACCGAGAGAGGCTACACCTTC. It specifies CASRLEDRTERGYTF.

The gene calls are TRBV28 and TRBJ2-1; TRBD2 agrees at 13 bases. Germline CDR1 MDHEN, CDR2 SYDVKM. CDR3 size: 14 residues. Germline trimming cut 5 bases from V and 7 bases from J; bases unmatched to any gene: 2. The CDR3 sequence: CASSATSGRNEQFF. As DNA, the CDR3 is TGTGCCAGCAGTGCGACTAGCGGGAGGAATGAGCAGTTCTTC.

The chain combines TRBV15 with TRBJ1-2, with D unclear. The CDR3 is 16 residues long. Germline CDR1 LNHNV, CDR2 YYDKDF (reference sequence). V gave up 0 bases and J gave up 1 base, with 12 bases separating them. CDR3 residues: CATSRDFSNFNYGYTF. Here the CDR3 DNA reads TGTGCCACCAGCAGAGATTTTTCAAACTTTAACTATGGCTACACCTTC.

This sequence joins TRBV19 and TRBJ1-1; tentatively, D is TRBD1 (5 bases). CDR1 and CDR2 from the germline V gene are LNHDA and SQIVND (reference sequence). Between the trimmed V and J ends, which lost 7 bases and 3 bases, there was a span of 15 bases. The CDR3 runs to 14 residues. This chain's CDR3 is CASTAWGDDTEAFF. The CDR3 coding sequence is TGTGCCAGTACGGCTTGGGGGGATGACACTGAAGCTTTCTTT.

The CDR3 DNA reads as TGTGCCAGCAGTCTATCCGGACTAGCGTCGGAGACCCAGTACTTC. Amino acids: CASSLSGLASETQYF. V is TRBV6-5 and J is TRBJ2-5, with 9 bases fitting TRBD2. This CDR3 spans 15 amino acids. With V trimmed by 5 bases and J by 5 bases, 9 bases remained unmatched. CDR1 MNHEY and CDR2 SVGAGI come from the germline V gene.

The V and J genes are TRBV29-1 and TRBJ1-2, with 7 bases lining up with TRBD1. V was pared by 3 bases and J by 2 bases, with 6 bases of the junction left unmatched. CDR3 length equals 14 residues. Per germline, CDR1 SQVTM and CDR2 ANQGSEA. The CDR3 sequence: CSVDPGQTNYGYTF. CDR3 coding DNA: TGCAGCGTTGATCCGGGACAGACGAACTATGGCTACACCTTC. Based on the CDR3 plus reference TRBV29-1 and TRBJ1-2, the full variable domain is SAVISQKPSRDICQRGTSLTIQCQVDSQVTMMFWYRQQPGQSLTLIATANQGSEATYESGFVIDKFPISRPNLTFSTLTVSNMSPEDSSIYLCSVDPGQTNYGYTFGSGTRLTVV.

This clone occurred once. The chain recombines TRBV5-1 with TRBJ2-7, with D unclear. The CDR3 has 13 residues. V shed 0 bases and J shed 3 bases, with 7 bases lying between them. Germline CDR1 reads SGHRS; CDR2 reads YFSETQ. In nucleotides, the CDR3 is TGCGCCAGCAGCTTGGTTGGCAGCTACGAGCAGTACTTC. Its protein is CASSLVGSYEQYF.

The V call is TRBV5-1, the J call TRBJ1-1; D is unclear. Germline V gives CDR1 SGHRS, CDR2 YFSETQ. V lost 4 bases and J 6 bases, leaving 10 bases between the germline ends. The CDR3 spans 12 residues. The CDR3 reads CASSVGEAEAFF. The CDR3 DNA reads TGCGCCAGCAGCGTAGGAGAAGCTGAAGCTTTCTTT.

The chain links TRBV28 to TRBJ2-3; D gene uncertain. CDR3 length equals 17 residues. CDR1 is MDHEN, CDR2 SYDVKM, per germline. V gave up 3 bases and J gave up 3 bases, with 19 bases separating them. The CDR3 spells CASSFGESSSGTDTQYF. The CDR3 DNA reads TGTGCCAGCAGTTTCGGAGAGAGCTCCTCTGGGACAGATACGCAGTATTTT.

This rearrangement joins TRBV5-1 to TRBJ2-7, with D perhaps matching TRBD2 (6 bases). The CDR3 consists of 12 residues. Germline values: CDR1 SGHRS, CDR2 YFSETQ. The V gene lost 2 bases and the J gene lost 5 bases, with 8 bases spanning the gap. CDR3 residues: CASSFRGNEQYF. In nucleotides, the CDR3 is TGCGCCAGCAGCTTTCGGGGGAACGAGCAGTACTTC.

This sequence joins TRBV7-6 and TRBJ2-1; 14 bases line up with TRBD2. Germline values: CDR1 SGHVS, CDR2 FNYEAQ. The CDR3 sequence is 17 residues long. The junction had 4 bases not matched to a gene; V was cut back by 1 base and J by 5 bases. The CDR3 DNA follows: TGTGCCAGCAGCTTAGTGCCGGGACTAGCGGGAGACAATGAGCAGTTCTTC. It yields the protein CASSLVPGLAGDNEQFF.

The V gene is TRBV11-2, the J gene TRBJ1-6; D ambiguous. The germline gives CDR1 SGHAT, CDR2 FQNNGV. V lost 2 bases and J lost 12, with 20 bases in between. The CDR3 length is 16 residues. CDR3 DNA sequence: TGTGCCAGCAGCTTAACTCCGACAACCCAACCAGAACCCCTCCACTTT. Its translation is CASSLTPTTQPEPLHF.

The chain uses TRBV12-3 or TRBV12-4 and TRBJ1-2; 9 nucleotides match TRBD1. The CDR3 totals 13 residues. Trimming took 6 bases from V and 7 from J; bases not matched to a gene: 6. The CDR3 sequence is CASSGQGRGGYTF. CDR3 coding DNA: TGTGCCAGCAGCGGACAGGGGCGAGGTGGCTACACCTTC.

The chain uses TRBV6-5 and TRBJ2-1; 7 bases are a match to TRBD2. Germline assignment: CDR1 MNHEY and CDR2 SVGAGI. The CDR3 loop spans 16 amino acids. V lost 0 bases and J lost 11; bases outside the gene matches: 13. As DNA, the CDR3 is TGTGCCAGCAGTTACTCGATATCGTTCTCGGGGGGACAGCAGTTCTTC. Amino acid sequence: CASSYSISFSGGQQFF.

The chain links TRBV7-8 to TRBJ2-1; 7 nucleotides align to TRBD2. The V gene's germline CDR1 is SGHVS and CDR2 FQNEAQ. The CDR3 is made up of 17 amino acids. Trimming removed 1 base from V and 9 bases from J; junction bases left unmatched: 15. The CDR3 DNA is TGTGCCAGCAGCTTAGTTCTTCCGGGACTAACCCTCCGTGAGCAGTTCTTC. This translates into CASSLVLPGLTLREQFF.

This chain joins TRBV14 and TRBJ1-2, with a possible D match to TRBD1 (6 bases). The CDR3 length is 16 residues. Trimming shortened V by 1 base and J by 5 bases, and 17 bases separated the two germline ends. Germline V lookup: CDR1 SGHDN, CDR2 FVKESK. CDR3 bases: TGTGCCAGCAGCCAAGGGGGGACGGCAGGGGTTTATGGCTACACCTTC. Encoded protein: CASSQGGTAGVYGYTF.

CDR3 in DNA: TGTGCCAGCAGTCGACTGGGCAATCAGCCCCAGCATTTT. Translating it yields CASSRLGNQPQHF. V is TRBV6-5 and J is TRBJ1-5; no clear D. Germline CDR1 MNHEY, CDR2 SVGAGI. This CDR3 has 13 amino acids. The V gene lost 5 bases and the J gene lost 2 bases, with 7 bases spanning the gap.

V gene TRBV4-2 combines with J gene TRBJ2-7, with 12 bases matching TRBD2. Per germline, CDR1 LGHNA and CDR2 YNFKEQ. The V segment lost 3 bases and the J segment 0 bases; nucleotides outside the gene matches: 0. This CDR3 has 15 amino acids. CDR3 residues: CASSQTSGSSYEQYF. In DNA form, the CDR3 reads TGTGCCAGCAGCCAGACTAGCGGGAGCTCCTACGAGCAGTACTTC.

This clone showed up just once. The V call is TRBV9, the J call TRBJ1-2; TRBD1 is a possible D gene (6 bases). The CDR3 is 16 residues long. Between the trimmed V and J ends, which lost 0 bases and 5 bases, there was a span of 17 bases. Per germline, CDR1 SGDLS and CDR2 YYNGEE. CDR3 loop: CASSVARGGLQYGYTF. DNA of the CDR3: TGTGCCAGCAGCGTAGCGCGCGGGGGCTTACAGTATGGCTACACCTTC. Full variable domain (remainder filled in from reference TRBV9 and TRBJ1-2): DSGVTQTPKHLITATGQRVTLRCSPRSGDLSVYWYQQSLDQGLQFLIQYYNGEERAKGNILERFSAQQFPDLHSELNLSSLELGDSALYFCASSVARGGLQYGYTFGSGTRLTVV.

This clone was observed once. This chain's CDR3 is CAISEFKQGLGAFF. In DNA, the CDR3 is TGTGCCATCAGTGAGTTTAAACAGGGTCTGGGAGCTTTCTTT. This chain uses TRBV10-3 with TRBJ1-1; TRBD1 is a possible D gene (6 bases). The V end was cut by 1 base, the J end by 10 bases, with 16 bases between. This CDR3 contains 14 residues. CDR1 is ENHRY and CDR2 is SYGVKD in the germline V gene.

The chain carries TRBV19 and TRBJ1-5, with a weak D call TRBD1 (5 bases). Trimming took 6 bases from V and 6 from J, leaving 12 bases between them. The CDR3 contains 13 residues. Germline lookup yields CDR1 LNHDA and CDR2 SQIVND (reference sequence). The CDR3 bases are TGTGCCAGTAGCCTTGACAGAGGTCAGCCCCAGCATTTT. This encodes CASSLDRGQPQHF.